A selection of T cell receptor beta chains follows, all from one sample in a study of T cells in Graves' hyperthyroidism and ophthalmopathy. Via MiXCR, TCRdb re-called the multiplex PCR reads, giving one row per CDR3 protein. The sample has about 510,000 distinct CDR3 sequences; approximately 14% are singletons. Sequencing was performed on blood. The receptors here all came from a woman aged 40-49 years with Graves' hyperthyroidism. Both conserved end residues are part of each CDR3. Fields, in order: clone size, D gene, V gene, J gene, CDR3 protein, CDR3 DNA. A D gene is named only where the DNA matches it firmly. Clone sizes are given selectively: once, few, many, or a class where the clone is expanded.

clone size: many; D gene: .; V gene: TRBV6-1; J gene: TRBJ1-1; CDR3 protein: CASRDSLNTEAFF; CDR3 DNA: TGTGCCAGCAGGGACAGTTTGAACACTGAAGCTTTCTTT
clone size: .; D gene: .; V gene: TRBV15; J gene: TRBJ2-7; CDR3 protein: CATSRDSGWGAEQYF; CDR3 DNA: TGTGCCACCAGCAGAGATTCAGGGTGGGGTGCCGAGCAGTACTTC
clone size: many; D gene: .; V gene: TRBV29-1; J gene: TRBJ2-3; CDR3 protein: CSVEATDTQYF; CDR3 DNA: TGCAGCGTTGAAGCAACCGATACGCAGTATTTT
clone size: many; D gene: TRBD2; V gene: TRBV20-1; J gene: TRBJ2-5; CDR3 protein: CSARLREGLFKETQYF; CDR3 DNA: TGCAGTGCTAGACTGCGGGAGGGCCTCTTCAAAGAGACCCAGTACTTC
clone size: many; D gene: .; V gene: TRBV30; J gene: TRBJ1-1; CDR3 protein: CAWNPGLDTEAFF; CDR3 DNA: TGTGCCTGGAACCCGGGTCTGGACACTGAAGCTTTCTTT
clone size: few; D gene: .; V gene: TRBV12-3/TRBV12-4; J gene: TRBJ1-2; CDR3 protein: CASRGVYGYTF; CDR3 DNA: TGTGCCAGCAGAGGAGTCTATGGCTACACCTTC
clone size: many; D gene: .; V gene: TRBV30; J gene: TRBJ2-1; CDR3 protein: CAWTRSNEQFF; CDR3 DNA: TGTGCCTGGACCCGGAGTAATGAGCAGTTCTTC
clone size: .; D gene: .; V gene: TRBV30; J gene: TRBJ1-2; CDR3 protein: CAWSVRGRRSYGYTF; CDR3 DNA: TGTGCCTGGAGTGTTAGGGGCCGCCGAAGCTATGGCTACACCTTC
clone size: few; D gene: TRBD1; V gene: TRBV5-5; J gene: TRBJ2-6; CDR3 protein: CASSFPQGEPGANVLTF; CDR3 DNA: TGTGCCAGCAGCTTCCCCCAGGGGGAACCTGGGGCCAACGTCCTGACTTTC
clone size: .; D gene: TRBD2; V gene: TRBV30; J gene: TRBJ2-2; CDR3 protein: CAWSVEGLLTGELFF; CDR3 DNA: TGTGCCTGGAGTGTAGAGGGACTACTCACCGGGGAGCTGTTTTTT
clone size: few; D gene: .; V gene: TRBV6-1; J gene: TRBJ2-3; CDR3 protein: CGSKNTDTQYF; CDR3 DNA: TGTGGGTCCAAGAACACAGATACGCAGTATTTT
clone size: many; D gene: .; V gene: TRBV2; J gene: TRBJ1-5; CDR3 protein: CASSEGGNQPQHF; CDR3 DNA: TGTGCCAGCAGTGAAGGGGGCAATCAGCCCCAGCATTTT
clone size: many; D gene: .; V gene: TRBV30; J gene: TRBJ2-1; CDR3 protein: CAWRNDGDPYNEQFF; CDR3 DNA: TGTGCCTGGAGGAACGACGGAGATCCCTACAATGAGCAGTTCTTC
clone size: many; D gene: .; V gene: TRBV20-1; J gene: TRBJ2-7; CDR3 protein: CSAAGRGAYEQYF; CDR3 DNA: TGCAGTGCAGCCGGTAGAGGGGCCTACGAGCAGTACTTC
clone size: .; D gene: .; V gene: TRBV4-1; J gene: TRBJ1-1; CDR3 protein: CASSQDRVYQNTEAFF; CDR3 DNA: TGCGCCAGCAGCCAAGATCGTGTTTACCAGAACACTGAAGCTTTCTTT
clone size: many; D gene: TRBD1; V gene: TRBV12-3/TRBV12-4; J gene: TRBJ1-2; CDR3 protein: CASSSPGTGHYGYTF; CDR3 DNA: TGTGCCAGCAGTTCGCCCGGGACAGGACACTATGGCTACACCTTC
clone size: .; D gene: .; V gene: TRBV5-6; J gene: TRBJ2-2; CDR3 protein: CASSLPTNTGELFF; CDR3 DNA: TGTGCCAGCAGCTTGCCTACGAACACCGGGGAGCTGTTTTTT
clone size: many; D gene: .; V gene: TRBV7-9; J gene: TRBJ1-1; CDR3 protein: CASSRGTGNTEAFF; CDR3 DNA: TGTGCCAGCAGCCGTGGGACGGGAAACACTGAAGCTTTCTTT
clone size: many; D gene: TRBD2; V gene: TRBV11-1; J gene: TRBJ2-3; CDR3 protein: CASGIAGDTGTQYF; CDR3 DNA: TGTGCCAGCGGCATAGCGGGAGATACGGGTACGCAGTATTTT
clone size: few; D gene: .; V gene: TRBV9; J gene: TRBJ2-3; CDR3 protein: CASSADPTRTDTQYF; CDR3 DNA: TGTGCCAGCAGCGCCGACCCGACTAGGACAGATACGCAGTATTTT
clone size: many; D gene: TRBD1; V gene: TRBV12-3/TRBV12-4; J gene: TRBJ2-7; CDR3 protein: CASTPSRDRNYEQYF; CDR3 DNA: TGTGCCAGCACCCCTTCCCGGGACAGAAACTACGAGCAGTACTTC
clone size: many; D gene: .; V gene: TRBV11-1; J gene: TRBJ1-1; CDR3 protein: CASSFAAWGLNTEAFF; CDR3 DNA: TGTGCCAGCAGCTTTGCAGCCTGGGGCCTGAACACTGAAGCTTTCTTT
clone size: few; D gene: .; V gene: TRBV29-1; J gene: TRBJ2-7; CDR3 protein: CSAWDNPYEQYF; CDR3 DNA: TGCAGCGCCTGGGACAACCCCTACGAGCAGTACTTC
clone size: .; D gene: .; V gene: TRBV5-1; J gene: TRBJ2-7; CDR3 protein: CASSLGAISYEQYF; CDR3 DNA: TGCGCCAGCAGCTTGGGCGCGATTTCCTACGAGCAGTACTTC
clone size: few; D gene: TRBD2; V gene: TRBV7-3; J gene: TRBJ2-7; CDR3 protein: CASSLSPGGAYEQYF; CDR3 DNA: TGTGCCAGCAGCTTAAGTCCGGGAGGGGCCTACGAGCAGTACTTC
clone size: .; D gene: .; V gene: TRBV6-2/TRBV6-3; J gene: TRBJ2-6; CDR3 protein: CAAPTSVPSGANVLTF; CDR3 DNA: TGTGCCGCCCCAACCAGCGTTCCCTCTGGGGCCAACGTCCTGACTTTC
clone size: few; D gene: TRBD1; V gene: TRBV10-3; J gene: TRBJ1-2; CDR3 protein: CAISESGGTGLGNYGYTF; CDR3 DNA: TGTGCCATCAGTGAGTCCGGCGGGACAGGGTTGGGTAACTATGGCTACACCTTC
clone size: few; D gene: .; V gene: TRBV18; J gene: TRBJ1-4; CDR3 protein: CASSPSREKLFF; CDR3 DNA: TGTGCCAGCTCACCTTCACGAGAAAAACTGTTTTTT
clone size: few; D gene: .; V gene: TRBV19; J gene: TRBJ2-1; CDR3 protein: CASTPGTGRRNEQFF; CDR3 DNA: TGTGCCAGCACCCCTGGGACGGGAAGGCGCAATGAGCAGTTCTTC
clone size: .; D gene: .; V gene: TRBV6-1; J gene: TRBJ2-6; CDR3 protein: CASTRGGARLSGANVLTF; CDR3 DNA: TGTGCCAGCACCCGAGGTGGGGCGCGACTCTCTGGGGCCAACGTCCTGACTTTC
clone size: many; D gene: TRBD2; V gene: TRBV12-3/TRBV12-4; J gene: TRBJ2-1; CDR3 protein: CASSLGLAGEPYNEQFF; CDR3 DNA: TGTGCCAGCAGTTTAGGTCTAGCGGGAGAACCGTACAATGAGCAGTTCTTC
clone size: few; D gene: .; V gene: TRBV6-1; J gene: TRBJ2-7; CDR3 protein: CASRPGEREQYF; CDR3 DNA: TGTGCCAGCAGACCCGGAGAAAGGGAGCAGTACTTC
clone size: few; D gene: TRBD2; V gene: TRBV4-1; J gene: TRBJ2-3; CDR3 protein: CASSQAGALPDTQYF; CDR3 DNA: TGCGCCAGCAGCCAGGCGGGAGCCCTCCCAGATACGCAGTATTTT
clone size: .; D gene: .; V gene: TRBV30; J gene: TRBJ1-6; CDR3 protein: CAWNDGTGNSPLHF; CDR3 DNA: TGTGCCTGGAACGATGGGACTGGCAATTCACCCCTCCACTTT
clone size: .; D gene: .; V gene: TRBV6-2/TRBV6-3; J gene: TRBJ2-7; CDR3 protein: CASRRLVSLEQYF; CDR3 DNA: TGTGCCAGCAGACGACTAGTATCTCTCGAGCAGTACTTC
clone size: many; D gene: .; V gene: TRBV19; J gene: TRBJ2-1; CDR3 protein: CASSSKTGSVGNEQFF; CDR3 DNA: TGTGCCAGTAGTTCAAAAACGGGGTCGGTAGGAAATGAGCAGTTCTTC
clone size: .; D gene: .; V gene: TRBV13; J gene: TRBJ2-2; CDR3 protein: CASSHPGGGELFF; CDR3 DNA: TGTGCCAGCAGCCACCCCGGGGGCGGGGAGCTGTTTTTT
clone size: few; D gene: TRBD1; V gene: TRBV12-3/TRBV12-4; J gene: TRBJ1-5; CDR3 protein: CASTPGQANQPQHF; CDR3 DNA: TGTGCCAGCACCCCGGGACAGGCCAATCAGCCCCAGCATTTT
clone size: few; D gene: TRBD2; V gene: TRBV5-1; J gene: TRBJ2-1; CDR3 protein: CASSLSGTSGNVEQFF; CDR3 DNA: TGCGCCAGCAGCTTATCCGGGACTAGCGGGAACGTTGAGCAGTTCTTC
clone size: many; D gene: .; V gene: TRBV5-1; J gene: TRBJ1-1; CDR3 protein: CASSLVGEVAEAFF; CDR3 DNA: TGCGCCAGCAGCTTGGTCGGGGAGGTGGCTGAAGCTTTCTTT
clone size: few; D gene: .; V gene: TRBV20-1; J gene: TRBJ2-5; CDR3 protein: CSVVGGRGETQYF; CDR3 DNA: TGCAGCGTCGTTGGGGGGCGCGGGGAGACCCAGTACTTC
clone size: .; D gene: TRBD2; V gene: TRBV28; J gene: TRBJ2-3; CDR3 protein: CASSSSGTRFTDTQYF; CDR3 DNA: TGTGCCAGCAGTTCTTCCGGGACTAGGTTCACAGATACGCAGTATTTT
clone size: many; D gene: TRBD2; V gene: TRBV3-1; J gene: TRBJ2-2; CDR3 protein: CASSQGGLAINTGELFF; CDR3 DNA: TGTGCCAGCAGCCAGGGGGGACTAGCGATAAACACCGGGGAGCTGTTTTTT
clone size: .; D gene: .; V gene: TRBV28; J gene: TRBJ1-1; CDR3 protein: CASNYRLNTEAFF; CDR3 DNA: TGTGCCAGCAACTACCGGTTGAACACTGAAGCTTTCTTT
clone size: many; D gene: TRBD2; V gene: TRBV13; J gene: TRBJ2-7; CDR3 protein: CASSLTSGVTYEQYF; CDR3 DNA: TGTGCCAGCAGCCTAACTAGCGGGGTAACCTACGAGCAGTACTTC
clone size: many; D gene: TRBD2; V gene: TRBV28; J gene: TRBJ2-3; CDR3 protein: CASSKSGTLSTDTQYF; CDR3 DNA: TGTGCCAGCTCGAAGAGCGGGACCCTGAGCACAGATACGCAGTATTTT
clone size: .; D gene: .; V gene: TRBV27; J gene: TRBJ2-1; CDR3 protein: CAGSPIHGDEQFF; CDR3 DNA: TGTGCCGGCAGCCCCATCCACGGGGATGAGCAGTTCTTC
clone size: many; D gene: .; V gene: TRBV20-1; J gene: TRBJ1-5; CDR3 protein: CSAVQNSNQPQHF; CDR3 DNA: TGCAGTGCCGTACAGAATAGCAATCAGCCCCAGCATTTT
clone size: many; D gene: TRBD2; V gene: TRBV30; J gene: TRBJ2-1; CDR3 protein: CAWESGDHYNEQFF; CDR3 DNA: TGTGCCTGGGAAAGCGGGGACCACTACAATGAGCAGTTCTTC
clone size: many; D gene: .; V gene: TRBV7-8; J gene: TRBJ2-2; CDR3 protein: CASSLLGEGTGELFF; CDR3 DNA: TGTGCCAGCAGCTTATTGGGAGAGGGCACCGGGGAGCTGTTTTTT
clone size: few; D gene: .; V gene: TRBV10-3; J gene: TRBJ2-3; CDR3 protein: CAISERAGGADTQYF; CDR3 DNA: TGTGCCATCAGTGAGAGGGCAGGGGGGGCCGATACGCAGTATTTT
clone size: .; D gene: .; V gene: TRBV15; J gene: TRBJ1-4; CDR3 protein: CATSNLRDTLFF; CDR3 DNA: TGTGCCACCAGCAACTTACGGGACACTCTGTTTTTT
clone size: .; D gene: .; V gene: TRBV19; J gene: TRBJ2-1; CDR3 protein: CASSNTPGNEQFF; CDR3 DNA: TGTGCCAGTAGTAACACCCCCGGGAATGAGCAGTTCTTC
clone size: many; D gene: .; V gene: TRBV7-9; J gene: TRBJ1-1; CDR3 protein: CASSLKGGQVNTEAFF; CDR3 DNA: TGTGCCAGCAGCTTAAAGGGGGGCCAGGTGAACACTGAAGCTTTCTTT
clone size: many; D gene: TRBD1; V gene: TRBV11-2; J gene: TRBJ1-6; CDR3 protein: CASSLPGGDSPLHF; CDR3 DNA: TGTGCCAGCAGCTTACCAGGGGGGGATTCACCCCTCCACTTT
clone size: many; D gene: TRBD1; V gene: TRBV7-8; J gene: TRBJ2-4; CDR3 protein: CASSTDRALAKNIQYF; CDR3 DNA: TGTGCCAGCAGCACCGACAGGGCCCTAGCCAAAAACATTCAGTACTTC
clone size: many; D gene: TRBD1; V gene: TRBV3-1; J gene: TRBJ1-2; CDR3 protein: CASSQTGGAGGYTF; CDR3 DNA: TGTGCCAGCAGCCAAACAGGGGGCGCGGGTGGCTACACCTTC
clone size: few; D gene: TRBD2; V gene: TRBV20-1; J gene: TRBJ2-2; CDR3 protein: CSAREGTSGRLNTGELFF; CDR3 DNA: TGCAGTGCTAGAGAGGGGACTAGCGGGAGGTTAAACACCGGGGAGCTGTTTTTT
clone size: many; D gene: .; V gene: TRBV7-2; J gene: TRBJ1-6; CDR3 protein: CASSLVYGRNQVGSPLHF; CDR3 DNA: TGTGCCAGCAGCTTAGTTTATGGGCGGAATCAGGTTGGCTCACCCCTCCACTTT
clone size: few; D gene: TRBD1; V gene: TRBV27; J gene: TRBJ1-1; CDR3 protein: CASSRYLGQANTEAFF; CDR3 DNA: TGTGCCAGCAGTCGATACCTGGGACAGGCGAACACTGAAGCTTTCTTT